This is a list of T cell receptor beta chains from one sample in a study of blood T cells in healthy people across ages. TCRdb re-called the 5' RACE reads through MiXCR, storing one row per CDR3 protein. The table lists some 920,000 distinct CDR3 sequences, 45% to 60% of them singletons. Material for sequencing was blood. Receptors originate from a woman aged 55 to 70 in good health. Each CDR3 is given with its conserved first and last residue. A D gene is named only where the DNA matches it firmly. Rows may omit the clone size; those that give it use once, few, many or a size class.

TRBD2 TRBJ2-5 . TRBV12-3/TRBV12-4 17 CASSAVGGTSSQETQYF TGTGCCAGCAGTGCCGTAGGAGGGACTAGCAGCCAAGAGACCCAGTACTTC
TRBD1 TRBJ2-7 . TRBV12-3/TRBV12-4 16 CASTERGDSSSYEQYF TGTGCCAGCACCGAGAGAGGGGACAGCAGCTCCTACGAGCAGTACTTC
. TRBJ1-2 few TRBV7-9 12 CASSSGAQGYTF TGTGCCAGCAGCTCAGGGGCGCAAGGCTACACCTTC
TRBD2 TRBJ2-1 few TRBV10-2 14 CASSPSGRDNEQFF TGCGCCAGCAGTCCTAGCGGGAGAGACAATGAGCAGTTCTTC
. TRBJ1-4 . TRBV6-5 13 CASRGLSNEKLFF TGTGCCAGCAGGGGACTTTCTAATGAAAAACTGTTTTTT
TRBD2 TRBJ2-3 . TRBV7-2 13 CASSPRTRNTQYF TGTGCCAGCAGCCCCCGGACTAGGAATACGCAGTATTTT
. TRBJ1-1 once TRBV3-1 14 CASSQNMGNTEAFF TGTGCCAGCAGCCAAAACATGGGGAACACTGAAGCTTTCTTT
TRBD1 TRBJ2-5 . TRBV29-1 14 CSVETGYGQETKYF TGCAGCGTTGAGACAGGGTATGGCCAAGAGACCAAGTACTTC
. TRBJ2-3 few TRBV11-2 13 CASSLEFTDTQYF TGTGCCAGCAGCTTAGAGTTCACAGATACGCAGTATTTT
. TRBJ2-7 . TRBV21-1 14 CASSKGWQGSEQYF TGTGCCAGCAGCAAAGGGTGGCAGGGAAGCGAGCAGTACTTC
. TRBJ2-5 . TRBV28 15 CASRQMGGTAETQYF TGTGCCAGCAGACAAATGGGGGGAACTGCGGAGACCCAGTACTTC
TRBD1 TRBJ2-7 . TRBV5-5 14 CASSNDRGLYEQYF TGTGCCAGCAGCAACGACAGGGGTCTCTACGAGCAGTACTTC
. TRBJ2-5 . TRBV20-1 12 CSACRESGTQYF TGCAGTGCTTGCCGGGAGAGTGGGACCCAGTACTTC
TRBD1 TRBJ2-7 few TRBV2 14 CASSGMGQTYEQYF TGTGCCAGCAGCGGAATGGGACAGACCTACGAGCAGTACTTC
. TRBJ2-3 . TRBV9 13 CASSVPLGDTQYF TGTGCCAGCAGCGTACCTCTTGGAGATACGCAGTATTTT
. TRBJ2-4 . TRBV20-1 14 CSAGGAVAKNIQYF TGCAGTGCCGGAGGGGCAGTAGCCAAAAACATTCAGTACTTC
. TRBJ2-3 few TRBV30 14 CAWSRGGITDTQYF TGTGCCTGGAGTCGGGGCGGGATCACAGATACGCAGTATTTT
TRBD1 TRBJ2-1 . TRBV5-1 16 CASSPNKGALNNEQFF TGCGCCAGCAGCCCCAATAAGGGGGCTCTTAACAATGAGCAGTTCTTC
. TRBJ2-7 . TRBV28 15 CASSSSGYSYNEQYF TGTGCCAGCAGCTCGAGCGGCTACTCCTACAATGAGCAGTACTTC
TRBD1 TRBJ2-7 few TRBV6-5 15 CASSNAGTGAWEQYF TGTGCCAGCAGTAACGCCGGGACAGGGGCATGGGAGCAGTACTTC
. TRBJ2-6 . TRBV20-1 14 CSALSDSGANVPTF TGCAGTGCCCTATCAGACTCTGGGGCCAACGTCCCGACTTTC
TRBD1 TRBJ1-1 . TRBV10-3 13 CAISGTGDTEAFF TGTGCCATCAGTGGGACAGGGGACACTGAAGCTTTCTTT
TRBD1 TRBJ1-5 . TRBV25-1 16 CASSDAQGAGNQPQHF TGTGCCAGCAGTGATGCTCAGGGGGCAGGCAATCAGCCCCAGCATTTT
. TRBJ2-3 . TRBV24-1 15 CATSARDSSTDTQYF TGTGCCACCAGTGCGCGGGACAGTAGCACAGATACGCAGTATTTT
TRBD2 TRBJ2-1 . TRBV6-2/TRBV6-3 17 CASSSPALAGVRNEQFF TGTGCCAGCAGTTCTCCAGCCCTAGCGGGAGTGAGGAATGAGCAGTTCTTC
. TRBJ1-1 . TRBV5-1 14 CASSRRTDNTEAFF TGCGCCAGCAGCAGGCGGACAGACAACACTGAAGCTTTCTTT
. TRBJ2-7 . TRBV12-3/TRBV12-4 14 CASRLQGTPYEQYF TGTGCCAGCAGGTTACAGGGAACACCCTACGAGCAGTACTTC
TRBD2 TRBJ2-7 few TRBV19 13 CASSPAGAGEQYF TGTGCCAGTAGCCCAGCGGGAGCCGGGGAGCAGTACTTC
TRBD2 TRBJ2-3 . TRBV6-6 16 CASSYRASGSTDTQYF TGTGCCAGCAGTTACCGGGCTAGCGGAAGCACAGATACGCAGTATTTT
. TRBJ1-5 few TRBV4-1 17 CASSQVRGREGNQPQHF TGCGCCAGCAGCCAAGTAAGAGGCCGGGAAGGCAATCAGCCCCAGCATTTT
TRBD2 TRBJ2-7 . TRBV12-3/TRBV12-4 15 CASSASSGRRDEQYF TGTGCCAGCAGCGCTAGTAGCGGGAGAAGGGATGAGCAGTACTTC
. TRBJ2-1 . TRBV9 14 CASSAQIQRDEQFF TGTGCCAGCAGTGCCCAAATCCAACGTGATGAGCAGTTCTTC
. TRBJ2-5 . TRBV12-3/TRBV12-4 15 CASSSALLYQETQYF TGTGCCAGCAGTTCGGCCCTCCTGTACCAAGAGACCCAGTACTTC
TRBD2 TRBJ2-7 . TRBV20-1 16 CSAAPFAGVTVNEQYF TGCAGTGCTGCCCCCTTCGCGGGAGTCACGGTCAATGAGCAGTACTTC
TRBD2 TRBJ2-1 few TRBV29-1 14 CSVVGLEGYNEQFF TGCAGCGTTGTAGGACTAGAAGGCTACAATGAGCAGTTCTTC
TRBD2 TRBJ2-3 few TRBV7-9 13 CAARREGLDTQYF TGTGCCGCAAGGCGGGAGGGATTAGATACGCAGTATTTT
. TRBJ2-7 few TRBV4-2 11 CASSPAPEQYF TGTGCCAGCAGCCCAGCCCCCGAGCAGTACTTC
. TRBJ1-6 . TRBV12-3/TRBV12-4 17 CASSPQGLGQLNSPLHF TGTGCCAGCAGTCCCCAGGGCTTGGGACAACTTAATTCACCCCTCCACTTT
TRBD2 TRBJ2-1 . TRBV20-1 20 CSARDLGTSGTRGSYNEQFF TGCAGTGCTAGAGATCTTGGGACTAGCGGGACCCGGGGCTCCTACAATGAGCAGTTCTTC
. TRBJ2-5 . TRBV5-1 16 CASSWGAGTSGAPTYF .
. TRBJ1-2 . TRBV12-3/TRBV12-4 12 CASSQRRDGYTF TGTGCCAGCAGTCAGAGACGGGATGGCTACACCTTC
TRBD2 TRBJ2-1 . TRBV5-1 16 CASCLTPGLAGPEQFF TGCGCCAGCTGCTTAACTCCGGGACTAGCGGGACCCGAGCAGTTCTTC
. TRBJ2-7 . TRBV27 12 CASSLQGSEQYF TGTGCCAGCAGTTTACAGGGGAGCGAGCAGTACTTC
TRBD2 TRBJ2-7 few TRBV20-1 20 CSARERRRLAVPPGVYEQYF TGCAGTGCTAGGGAGAGGCGACGACTAGCGGTCCCTCCTGGGGTCTACGAGCAGTACTTC
. TRBJ2-5 . TRBV30 12 CAGSERGETQYF TGTGCCGGGAGTGAAAGAGGAGAGACCCAGTACTTC
TRBD1 TRBJ1-2 few TRBV7-9 16 CASSSSKARGHYGYTF TGTGCCAGCAGTTCTAGCAAGGCCAGGGGGCATTATGGCTACACCTTC
. TRBJ2-5 few TRBV20-1 15 CSARDPRNPRETQYF TGCAGTGCTAGAGATCCGAGAAACCCGAGAGAGACCCAGTACTTC
. TRBJ2-7 . TRBV6-5 14 CASSYRRWDYEQYF TGTGCCAGCAGTTATCGGCGGTGGGACTACGAGCAGTACTTC
TRBD1 TRBJ1-1 . TRBV6-5 20 CASSYSNTPTRRQGFTEAFF TGTGCCAGCAGTTACTCGAATACCCCCACCAGACGACAGGGGTTTACTGAAGCTTTCTTT
. TRBJ1-2 few TRBV28 13 CASSFWTAYGYTF TGTGCCAGCAGTTTCTGGACAGCCTATGGCTACACCTTC
. TRBJ2-7 few TRBV7-9 14 CASNPGSGGYEQYF TGTGCCAGCAACCCCGGGAGCGGCGGCTACGAGCAGTACTTC
TRBD2 TRBJ2-5 . TRBV7-3 13 CASSSGLAGGQYF TGTGCCAGCAGCTCGGGACTAGCGGGAGGGCAGTACTTC
. TRBJ2-7 . TRBV7-2 14 CASATGAISYEQYF TGTGCCAGTGCTACTGGGGCAATCTCCTACGAGCAGTACTTC